Listed below are T cell receptor beta chains from one sample, sequenced in a study of glioma-infiltrating T cells after dendritic cell vaccination. Method: immunoSEQ multiplex PCR; TCRdb's copy keeps in-frame clones and lacks some. Seen here are fewer than 50,000 clones, 85% observed once, and the top ten hold 11%. Specimen: blood, collected before dendritic cell vaccination. These receptors were taken from a human donor with glioblastoma. The CDR3 runs from the conserved cysteine through the conserved F or W. A D gene is named only where the DNA matches it firmly. Size is omitted from some rows. Given values are once, few, many or a class for expanded clones.

clone_size: -
v_call: TRBV5-5
d_call: TRBD2
j_call: TRBJ2-3
cdr3_aa: CASSSGLAGGPTRTDTQYF
cdr3_nt: TGTGCCAGCAGCTCAGGTCTAGCGGGGGGGCCCACGCGCACAGATACGCAGTATTTT

clone_size: -
v_call: TRBV10-1
d_call: TRBD2
j_call: TRBJ2-7
cdr3_aa: CASSEDRRTSGPHEQYF
cdr3_nt: TGCGCCAGCAGTGAGGATAGGAGGACTAGCGGGCCCCACGAGCAGTACTTC

clone_size: -
v_call: TRBV7-9
d_call: TRBD2
j_call: TRBJ2-1
cdr3_aa: CASSLLAGGLFRDEQFF
cdr3_nt: TGTGCCAGCAGCCTATTAGCGGGAGGGCTTTTTAGGGATGAGCAGTTCTTC

clone_size: -
v_call: TRBV7-2
d_call: TRBD2
j_call: TRBJ2-5
cdr3_aa: CASRNGGLAGILQETQYF
cdr3_nt: TGTGCCAGCAGAAACGGGGGACTAGCGGGAATCCTCCAAGAGACCCAGTACTTC

clone_size: -
v_call: TRBV7-9
d_call: TRBD2
j_call: TRBJ2-3
cdr3_aa: CASSLASGASTDTQYF
cdr3_nt: TGTGCCAGCAGCTTAGCTAGCGGGGCTAGCACAGATACGCAGTATTTT

clone_size: -
v_call: TRBV4-1
d_call: -
j_call: TRBJ2-7
cdr3_aa: CASSQDPGSSYEQYF
cdr3_nt: TGCGCCAGCAGCCAAGATCCGGGGAGCTCCTACGAGCAGTACTTC

clone_size: -
v_call: TRBV6-6
d_call: TRBD2
j_call: TRBJ2-7
cdr3_aa: CASSYSIAGSSYEQYF
cdr3_nt: TGTGCCAGCAGTTACTCGATAGCGGGAAGCTCCTACGAGCAGTACTTC

clone_size: -
v_call: TRBV9
d_call: TRBD2
j_call: TRBJ2-7
cdr3_aa: CASSFAPGGLAGGISMSEQYF
cdr3_nt: TGTGCCAGCAGCTTCGCCCCAGGGGGGCTAGCGGGAGGGATTAGTATGAGCGAGCAGTACTTC

clone_size: once
v_call: TRBV2
d_call: -
j_call: TRBJ1-1
cdr3_aa: CAREMNTEAFF
cdr3_nt: TGTGCCAGAGAGATGAACACTGAAGCTTTCTTT

clone_size: once
v_call: TRBV4-1
d_call: TRBD2
j_call: TRBJ2-7
cdr3_aa: CASSPRERGSFDEQYF
cdr3_nt: TGCGCCAGCAGCCCCCGGGAGCGCGGGAGTTTCGACGAGCAGTACTTC

clone_size: -
v_call: TRBV6-5
d_call: TRBD1
j_call: TRBJ2-7
cdr3_aa: CASSYRDRGSYEQYF
cdr3_nt: TGTGCCAGCAGTTACAGGGACAGGGGGTCCTACGAGCAGTACTTC

clone_size: -
v_call: TRBV25-1
d_call: TRBD1
j_call: TRBJ1-4
cdr3_aa: CASTGTTPGQGGGKLFF
cdr3_nt: TGTGCCAGCACCGGAACGACCCCGGGACAGGGCGGCGGAAAACTGTTTTTT

clone_size: -
v_call: TRBV15
d_call: -
j_call: TRBJ2-6
cdr3_aa: CATSRAPGDGANVLTF
cdr3_nt: TGTGCCACCAGCAGAGCTCCGGGGGACGGGGCCAACGTCCTGACTTTC

clone_size: -
v_call: TRBV4-1
d_call: -
j_call: TRBJ1-2
cdr3_aa: CASSQDRGTPYGYTF
cdr3_nt: TGCGCCAGCAGCCAAGACAGAGGGACACCCTATGGCTACACCTTC

clone_size: once
v_call: TRBV10-3
d_call: -
j_call: TRBJ1-1
cdr3_aa: CAIKFSVNTEAFF
cdr3_nt: TGTGCCATCAAGTTCAGTGTGAACACTGAAGCTTTCTTT

clone_size: -
v_call: TRBV30
d_call: -
j_call: TRBJ2-1
cdr3_aa: CAWREDGTTYNEQFF
cdr3_nt: TGTGCCTGGAGGGAGGACGGAACTACATACAATGAGCAGTTCTTC

clone_size: -
v_call: TRBV28
d_call: TRBD2
j_call: TRBJ2-7
cdr3_aa: CASSTRLAVIDEQYF
cdr3_nt: TGTGCCAGCAGTACCCGACTAGCGGTAATCGACGAGCAGTACTTC

clone_size: -
v_call: TRBV19
d_call: TRBD1
j_call: TRBJ2-7
cdr3_aa: CASSRQGTYEQYF
cdr3_nt: TGTGCCAGTAGCCGACAGGGAACCTACGAGCAGTACTTC

clone_size: few
v_call: TRBV6-1
d_call: -
j_call: TRBJ1-1
cdr3_aa: CASSPGGQSTEAFF
cdr3_nt: TGTGCCAGCAGCCCGGGAGGTCAGAGCACTGAAGCTTTCTTT

clone_size: -
v_call: TRBV14
d_call: TRBD1
j_call: TRBJ2-7
cdr3_aa: CASSQEGGRRYEQYF
cdr3_nt: TGTGCCAGCAGCCAAGAAGGGGGCAGGAGGTACGAGCAGTACTTC

clone_size: -
v_call: TRBV5-1
d_call: TRBD1
j_call: TRBJ1-5
cdr3_aa: CASSLGPGGPPAQHF
cdr3_nt: TGCGCCAGCAGCTTGGGTCCAGGGGGCCCCCCAGCCCAGCATTTT

clone_size: -
v_call: TRBV7-2
d_call: -
j_call: TRBJ1-2
cdr3_aa: CASGLEGRGGYTF
cdr3_nt: TGTGCCAGCGGACTCGAGGGGCGGGGTGGCTACACCTTC